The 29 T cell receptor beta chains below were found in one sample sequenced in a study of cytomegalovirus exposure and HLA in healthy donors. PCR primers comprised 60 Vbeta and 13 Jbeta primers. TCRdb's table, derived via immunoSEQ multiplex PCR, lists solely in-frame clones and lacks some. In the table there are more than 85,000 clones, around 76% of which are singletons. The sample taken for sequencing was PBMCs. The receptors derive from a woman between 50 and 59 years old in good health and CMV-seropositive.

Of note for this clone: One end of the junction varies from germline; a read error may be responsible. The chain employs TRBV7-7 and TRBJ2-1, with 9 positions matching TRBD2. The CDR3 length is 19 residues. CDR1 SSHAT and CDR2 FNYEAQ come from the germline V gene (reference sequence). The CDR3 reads CASSQGRAGGPNSYNEQFF. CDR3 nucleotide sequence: TGTGCTAGCAGCCAAGGGAGGGCGGGGGGGCCCAACTCCTACAATGAGCAGTTCTTC.

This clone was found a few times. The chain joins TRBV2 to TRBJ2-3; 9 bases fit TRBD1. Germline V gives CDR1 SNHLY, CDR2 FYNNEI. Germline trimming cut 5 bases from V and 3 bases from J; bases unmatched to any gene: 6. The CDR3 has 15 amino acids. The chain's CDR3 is CASSIPGQGTDTQYF. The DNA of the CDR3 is TGTGCCAGCAGTATACCGGGACAGGGAACAGATACGCAGTATTTT. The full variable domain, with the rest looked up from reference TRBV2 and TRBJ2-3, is EPEVTQTPSHQVTQMGQEVILRCVPISNHLYFYWYRQILGQKVEFLVSFYNNEISEKSEIFDDQFSVERPDGSNFTLKIRSTKLEDSAMYFCASSIPGQGTDTQYFGPGTRLTVL.

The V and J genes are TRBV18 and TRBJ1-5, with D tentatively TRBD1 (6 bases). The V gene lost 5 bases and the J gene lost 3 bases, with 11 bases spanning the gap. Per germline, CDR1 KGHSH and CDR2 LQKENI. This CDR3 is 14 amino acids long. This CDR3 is CASSERTDNQPQHF. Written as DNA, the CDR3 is TGTGCCAGCTCAGAAAGGACAGACAATCAGCCCCAGCATTTT.

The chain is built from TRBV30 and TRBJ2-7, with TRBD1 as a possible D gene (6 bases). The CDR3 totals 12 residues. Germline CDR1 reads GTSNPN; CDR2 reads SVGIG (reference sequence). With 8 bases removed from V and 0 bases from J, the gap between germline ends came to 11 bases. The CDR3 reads CAGDRSSYEQYF. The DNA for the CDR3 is TGTGCCGGAGACAGGAGCTCCTACGAGCAGTACTTC.

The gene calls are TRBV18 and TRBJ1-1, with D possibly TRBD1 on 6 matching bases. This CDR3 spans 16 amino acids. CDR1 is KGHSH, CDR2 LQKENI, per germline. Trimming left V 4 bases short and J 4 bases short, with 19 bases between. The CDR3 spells CASSQGRVGGGTEAFF. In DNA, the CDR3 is TGTGCCAGCTCACAAGGAAGGGTGGGAGGGGGCACTGAAGCTTTCTTT.

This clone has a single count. Written as DNA, the CDR3 is TGTGCCTGGCTAGACCATACCGGGGAGCTGTTTTTT. Its translation is CAWLDHTGELFF. V and J are TRBV30 and TRBJ2-2, with D unresolved. V was pared by 5 bases and J by 5 bases, with 9 bases between. CDR1 is GTSNPN, CDR2 SVGIG, per germline (reference sequence). The CDR3 runs to 12 residues. Full variable domain (outside the CDR3, taken from reference TRBV30 and TRBJ2-2): SQTIHQWPATLVQPVGSPLSLECTVEGTSNPNLYWYRQAAGRGLQLLFYSVGIGQISSEVPQNLSASRPQDRQFILSSKKLLLSDSGFYLCAWLDHTGELFFGEGSRLTVL.

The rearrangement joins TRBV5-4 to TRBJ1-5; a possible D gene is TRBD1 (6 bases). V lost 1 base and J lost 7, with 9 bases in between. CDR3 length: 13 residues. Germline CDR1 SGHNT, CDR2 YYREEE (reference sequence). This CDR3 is CASSLPGEQPQHF. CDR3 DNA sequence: TGTGCCAGCAGCTTGCCAGGGGAGCAGCCCCAGCATTTT.

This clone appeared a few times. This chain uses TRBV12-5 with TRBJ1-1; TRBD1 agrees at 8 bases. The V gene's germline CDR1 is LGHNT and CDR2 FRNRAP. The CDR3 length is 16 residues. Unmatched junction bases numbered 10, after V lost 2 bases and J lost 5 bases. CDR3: CASGLKTGDHGTEAFF. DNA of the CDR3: TGTGCTAGTGGTTTGAAGACAGGGGATCACGGTACTGAAGCTTTCTTT.

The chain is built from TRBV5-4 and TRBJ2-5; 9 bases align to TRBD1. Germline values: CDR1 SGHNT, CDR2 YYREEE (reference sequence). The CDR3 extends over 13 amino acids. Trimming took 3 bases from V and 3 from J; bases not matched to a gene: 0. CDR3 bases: TGTGCCAGCAGCTGGGACAGGGAAGAGACCCAGTACTTC. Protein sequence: CASSWDREETQYF. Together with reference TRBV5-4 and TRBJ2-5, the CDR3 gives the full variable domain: ETGVTQSPTHLIKTRGQQVTLRCSSQSGHNTVSWYQQALGQGPQFIFQYYREEENGRGNFPPRFSGLQFPNYSSELNVNALELDDSALYLCASSWDREETQYFGPGTRLLVL.

CDR3 protein: CASGEWGRTLYNEQFF. The DNA of the CDR3 is TGTGCCAGCGGAGAGTGGGGGCGTACCTTATACAATGAGCAGTTCTTC. The chain is built from TRBV5-6 and TRBJ2-1; a possible D gene is TRBD1 (6 bases). The V end was cut by 7 bases, the J end by 4 bases, with 21 bases between. The CDR3 is 16 residues long. CDR1 SGHDT and CDR2 YYEEEE come from the germline V gene.

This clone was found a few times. CDR3 in amino acids: CASSYQQGGGDGYTF. CDR3 DNA sequence: TGTGCCAGCAGTTACCAGCAGGGAGGCGGGGATGGCTACACCTTC. The J gene is TRBJ1-2, the V gene TRBV6-5, with a weak D call TRBD1 (5 bases). Per the germline V gene, CDR1 is MNHEY and CDR2 is SVGAGI. V gave up 2 bases and J gave up 6 bases, with 16 bases separating them. This CDR3 contains 15 residues.

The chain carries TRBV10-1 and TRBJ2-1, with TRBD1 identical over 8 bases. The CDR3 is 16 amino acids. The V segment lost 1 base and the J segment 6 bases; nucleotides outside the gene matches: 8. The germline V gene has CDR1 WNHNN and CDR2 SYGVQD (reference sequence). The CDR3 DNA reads TGCGCCAGCAGTGAGTTCGGACAGGGAGGTCGCAATGAGCAGTTCTTC. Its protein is CASSEFGQGGRNEQFF.

The CDR3 region is CASSRQGNEQFF. CDR3 DNA: TGTGCCAGCAGCAGACAGGGGAATGAGCAGTTCTTC. The V gene is TRBV6-5, the J gene TRBJ2-1; 8 bases match TRBD1. The germline CDR1 and CDR2 sequences are MNHEY and SVGAGI. V lost 6 bases to trimming and J lost 7 bases; unmatched junction nucleotides: 2. The CDR3 covers 12 residues.

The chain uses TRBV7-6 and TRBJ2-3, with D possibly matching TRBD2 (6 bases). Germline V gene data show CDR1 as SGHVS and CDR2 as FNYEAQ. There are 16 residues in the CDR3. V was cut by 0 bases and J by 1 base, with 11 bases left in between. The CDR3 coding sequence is TGTGCCAGCAGCTTAGCGGGAACGGGGGGCACAGATACGCAGTATTTT. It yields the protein CASSLAGTGGTDTQYF. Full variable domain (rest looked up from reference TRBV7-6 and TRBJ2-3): GAGVSQSPRYKVTKRGQDVALRCDPISGHVSLYWYRQALGQGPEFLTYFNYEAQQDKSGLPNDRFSAERPEGSISTLTIQRTEQRDSAMYRCASSLAGTGGTDTQYFGPGTRLTVL.

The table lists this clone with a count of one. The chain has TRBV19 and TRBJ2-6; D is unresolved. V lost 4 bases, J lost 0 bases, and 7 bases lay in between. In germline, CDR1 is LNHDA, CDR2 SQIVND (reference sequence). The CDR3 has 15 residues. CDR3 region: CASSTLFSGANVLTF. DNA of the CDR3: TGTGCCAGTAGTACCCTGTTCTCTGGGGCCAACGTCCTGACTTTC. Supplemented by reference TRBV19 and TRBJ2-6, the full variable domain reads DGGITQSPKYLFRKEGQNVTLSCEQNLNHDAMYWYRQDPGQGLRLIYYSQIVNDFQKGDIAEGYSVSREKKESFPLTVTSAQKNPTAFYLCASSTLFSGANVLTFGAGSRLTVL.

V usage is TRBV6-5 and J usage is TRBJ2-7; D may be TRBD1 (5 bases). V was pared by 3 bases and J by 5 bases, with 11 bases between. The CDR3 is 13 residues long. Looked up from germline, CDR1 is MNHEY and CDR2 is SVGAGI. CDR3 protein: CASSYAGKNEQYF. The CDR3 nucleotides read TGTGCCAGCAGTTATGCAGGGAAGAACGAGCAGTACTTC.

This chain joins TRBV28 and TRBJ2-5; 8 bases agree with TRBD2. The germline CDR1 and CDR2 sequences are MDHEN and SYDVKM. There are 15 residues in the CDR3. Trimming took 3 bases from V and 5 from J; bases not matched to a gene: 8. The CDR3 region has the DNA TGTGCCAGCAGTTTTACAACTAGCGGCCGGGAGACCCAGTACTTC. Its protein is CASSFTTSGRETQYF.

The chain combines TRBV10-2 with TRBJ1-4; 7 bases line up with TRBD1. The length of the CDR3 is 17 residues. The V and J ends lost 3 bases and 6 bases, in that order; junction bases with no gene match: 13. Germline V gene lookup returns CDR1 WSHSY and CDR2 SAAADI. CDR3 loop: CASSDPRTDRVYEKLFF. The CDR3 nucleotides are TGCGCCAGCAGTGACCCACGGACTGACAGGGTATATGAAAAACTGTTTTTT.

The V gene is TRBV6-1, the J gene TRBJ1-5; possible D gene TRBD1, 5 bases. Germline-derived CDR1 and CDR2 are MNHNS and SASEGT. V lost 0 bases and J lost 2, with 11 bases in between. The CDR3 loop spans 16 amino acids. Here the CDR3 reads CASSEALGGGNQPQHF. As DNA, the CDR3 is TGTGCCAGCAGTGAAGCATTGGGAGGGGGCAATCAGCCCCAGCATTTT.

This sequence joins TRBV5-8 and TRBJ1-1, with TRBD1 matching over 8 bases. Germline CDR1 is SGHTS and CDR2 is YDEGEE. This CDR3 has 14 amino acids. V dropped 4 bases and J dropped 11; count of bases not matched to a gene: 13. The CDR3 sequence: CASSERTGSVSAFF. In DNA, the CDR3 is TGTGCCAGCAGCGAAAGGACAGGGAGTGTTTCGGCTTTCTTT.

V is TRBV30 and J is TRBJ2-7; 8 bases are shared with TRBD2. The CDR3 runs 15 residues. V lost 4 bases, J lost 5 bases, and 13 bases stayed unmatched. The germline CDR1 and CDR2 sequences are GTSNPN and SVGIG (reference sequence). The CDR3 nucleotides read TGTGCCTGGATCCTACGGGGCGGGGGGAGGAACGAGCAGTACTTC. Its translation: CAWILRGGGRNEQYF.

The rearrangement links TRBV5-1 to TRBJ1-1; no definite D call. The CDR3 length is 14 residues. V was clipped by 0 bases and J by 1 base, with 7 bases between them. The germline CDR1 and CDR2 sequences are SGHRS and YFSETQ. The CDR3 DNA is TGCGCCAGCAGCTTGGAGGTAGCGAACACTGAAGCTTTCTTT. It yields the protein CASSLEVANTEAFF.

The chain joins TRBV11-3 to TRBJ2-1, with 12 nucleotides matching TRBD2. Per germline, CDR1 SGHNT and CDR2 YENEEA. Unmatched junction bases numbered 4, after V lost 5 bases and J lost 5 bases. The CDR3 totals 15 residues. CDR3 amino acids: CASSPTSGGNNEQFF. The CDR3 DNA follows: TGTGCCAGCAGCCCAACTAGCGGGGGGAACAATGAGCAGTTCTTC.

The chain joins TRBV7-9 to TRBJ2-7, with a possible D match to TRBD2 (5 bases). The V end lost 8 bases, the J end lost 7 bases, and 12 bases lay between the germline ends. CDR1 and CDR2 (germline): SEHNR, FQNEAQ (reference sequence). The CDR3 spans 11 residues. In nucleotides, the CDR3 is TGTGCCAGCGGGGTGTCGGGGGAGCAGTACTTC. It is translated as CASGVSGEQYF.

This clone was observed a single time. The CDR3 region is CATSRAVEWRGELFF. CDR3 DNA: TGTGCCACCAGCAGAGCGGTCGAGTGGAGGGGGGAGCTGTTTTTT. The rearrangement uses TRBV15 and TRBJ2-2, with D maybe TRBD2 (5 bases). The CDR3 spans 15 residues. Trimming stripped 1 base from V and 8 bases from J, with 14 bases between. In germline, CDR1 is LNHNV, CDR2 YYDKDF (reference sequence).

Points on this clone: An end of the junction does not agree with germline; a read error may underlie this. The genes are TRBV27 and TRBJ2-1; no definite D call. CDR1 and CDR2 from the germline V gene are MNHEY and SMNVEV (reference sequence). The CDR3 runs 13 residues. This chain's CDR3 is CAGSRSSYNEQFF. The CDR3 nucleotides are TGTGCCGGCAGCCGTTCCTCCTACAATGAGCAGTTCTTC.

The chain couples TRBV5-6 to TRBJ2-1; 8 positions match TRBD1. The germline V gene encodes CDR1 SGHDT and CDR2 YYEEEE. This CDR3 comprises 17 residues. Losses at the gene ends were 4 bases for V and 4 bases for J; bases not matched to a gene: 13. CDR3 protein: CASSLVGFRQGYNEQFF. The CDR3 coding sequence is TGTGCCAGCAGCCTGGTCGGCTTCAGACAGGGGTACAATGAGCAGTTCTTC. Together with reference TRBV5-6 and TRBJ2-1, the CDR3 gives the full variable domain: DAGVTQSPTHLIKTRGQQVTLRCSPKSGHDTVSWYQQALGQGPQFIFQYYEEEERQRGNFPDRFSGHQFPNYSSELNVNALLLGDSALYLCASSLVGFRQGYNEQFFGPGTRLTVL.

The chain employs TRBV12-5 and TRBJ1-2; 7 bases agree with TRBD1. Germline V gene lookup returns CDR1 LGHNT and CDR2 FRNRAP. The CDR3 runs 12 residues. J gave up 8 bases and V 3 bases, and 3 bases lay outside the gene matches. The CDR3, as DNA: TGTGCTAGTGGTTTAGGGGGCGACGGCTACACCTTC. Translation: CASGLGGDGYTF.

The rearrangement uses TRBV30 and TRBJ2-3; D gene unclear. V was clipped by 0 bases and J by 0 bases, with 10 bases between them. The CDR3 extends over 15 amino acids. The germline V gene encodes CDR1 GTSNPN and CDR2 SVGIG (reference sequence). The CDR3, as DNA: TGTGCCTGGAGTGTATCTGTCTCTAGCACAGATACGCAGTATTTT. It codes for CAWSVSVSSTDTQYF.